This T cell receptor beta chain was sequenced during a study of blood T cell repertoires in COVID-19. Whole-study context: Samples of COVID-19 (acute and convalescent) were obtained from the United States, Italy and Spain. Nucleic acid was either cDNA or gDNA, and it came from T cells, B-cell-depleted T cells, or PBMCs.

V was clipped by 0 bases and J by 0 bases, with 8 bases between them. Germline V lookup: CDR1 SGHVS, CDR2 FQNEAQ. The CDR3 spans 15 residues. This clone was detected once. Original processing notes: Reference gene primer amplification gave estimated nucleated cell counts. Clones were sequenced by immunoSEQ multiplex PCR, and TCRdb holds only the in-frame ones, with some missing. V and J calls and clone size are given by that table; D and trimming were obtained from the DNA. The sample has about 400,000 clones, 89% seen once. The TCR comes from a man between 35 and 55 years old with acute or convalescent COVID-19. The rearrangement links TRBV7-8 to TRBJ1-1, with a weak D call TRBD1 (5 bases). Sequencing was performed on peripheral blood. The CDR3 reads CASSLARQLNTEAFF. For the CDR3, the DNA is TGTGCCAGCAGCTTAGCGCGACAGTTGAACACTGAAGCTTTCTTT.